These 17 T cell receptor beta chains originate from one sample sequenced in a study of T cells in Graves' hyperthyroidism and ophthalmopathy. Amplified TCR beta CDR3 regions derived from RNA transcripts. Initially, a first-round RT-PCR of the TCR CDR3 employed the HTBI primer set. TCRdb recomputed calls from the multiplex PCR reads with MiXCR, one row per CDR3 protein. The top ten hold about 4% of the sample, which has fewer than 650,000 distinct CDR3 sequences, about 15% seen once. The sample consisted of blood. These receptors were obtained from a woman aged 40 to 50 with Graves' ophthalmopathy.

At least ten counts were recorded for this clonotype. The CDR3 DNA is TGCAGTGCTAGAGAGGTTAGCAATCAGCCCCAGCATTTT. Its translation: CSAREVSNQPQHF. The V gene is TRBV20-1, the J gene TRBJ1-5; no clear D. Germline-derived CDR1 and CDR2 are DFQATT and SNEGSKA (reference sequence). This CDR3 has 13 amino acids. Trimming pared 0 bases from V and 0 bases from J, leaving 3 bases between.

V gene TRBV12-5 combines with J gene TRBJ2-2, with 8 bases aligning to TRBD2. The germline V gene has CDR1 LGHNT and CDR2 FRNRAP. The CDR3 has 16 residues. After removal of 3 bases from V and 6 bases from J, the junction contained 9 bases not matched to a gene. This CDR3 reads CASGFSPTSDPGELFF. CDR3 in DNA: TGTGCTAGTGGTTTCTCCCCGACTAGCGACCCCGGGGAGCTGTTTTTT.

V usage is TRBV3-1 and J usage is TRBJ2-7, with TRBD1 matching 8 bases. The V gene's germline CDR1 is LGHDT and CDR2 YNNKEL (reference sequence). The CDR3 is 16 residues long. With V trimmed by 0 bases and J by 4 bases, 8 bases remained unmatched. Here the CDR3 reads CASSQDSGTGAYEQYF. The CDR3 DNA is TGTGCCAGCAGCCAAGATAGTGGGACAGGAGCTTACGAGCAGTACTTC.

This clonotype was counted many times. V is TRBV20-1 and J is TRBJ2-7, with D possibly matching TRBD1 (5 bases). CDR3 length: 15 residues. Germline loops: CDR1 DFQATT, CDR2 SNEGSKA (reference sequence). V lost 0 bases, J lost 2 bases, and 14 bases lay in between. Here the CDR3 DNA reads TGCAGTGCTAGAGATGACGGCAGGGCGACCTACGAGCAGTACTTC. It codes for CSARDDGRATYEQYF.

This clonotype was counted many times. The J gene is TRBJ1-2, the V gene TRBV19; D gene uncertain. CDR3 length: 15 amino acids. In germline, CDR1 is LNHDA, CDR2 SQIVND (reference sequence). V lost 1 base to trimming and J lost 8 bases, with 17 bases between them. CDR3 amino acids: CASSIGPTNFEGYTF. The DNA for the CDR3 is TGTGCCAGTAGTATAGGTCCGACCAACTTCGAGGGCTACACCTTC.

This clonotype was found a few times. This sequence joins TRBV5-6 and TRBJ2-2; D is ambiguous. Trimming left V 0 bases short and J 0 bases short, with 6 bases between. The germline gives CDR1 SGHDT, CDR2 YYEEEE. CDR3 size: 15 residues. Written as DNA, the CDR3 is TGTGCCAGCAGCTTGGACCTAACGAACACCGGGGAGCTGTTTTTT. Protein: CASSLDLTNTGELFF. Full variable domain (rest looked up from reference TRBV5-6 and TRBJ2-2): DAGVTQSPTHLIKTRGQQVTLRCSPKSGHDTVSWYQQALGQGPQFIFQYYEEEERQRGNFPDRFSGHQFPNYSSELNVNALLLGDSALYLCASSLDLTNTGELFFGEGSRLTVL.

This clonotype was seen more than once but under ten times. The chain joins TRBV6-5 to TRBJ1-1; D is unclear. The ends were cut back, 2 bases at V and 4 bases at J, with 17 bases in the middle. Germline V gene lookup returns CDR1 MNHEY and CDR2 SVGAGI. The CDR3 is made up of 16 amino acids. CDR3 region: CASSYGLLSGGTEAFF. The CDR3 bases are TGTGCCAGCAGTTACGGTCTCCTCTCGGGCGGCACTGAAGCTTTCTTT.

The table lists this clonotype with many counts. The rearrangement links TRBV12-3 or TRBV12-4 to TRBJ2-2; maybe TRBD1 (6 bases). This CDR3 has 14 residues. V lost 4 bases, J lost 4 bases, and 10 bases lay in between. Here the CDR3 DNA reads TGTGCCAGCAGTTCCCGGACAGTCACCGGGGAGCTGTTTTTT. Translation: CASSSRTVTGELFF.

The chain has TRBV20-1 and TRBJ1-5, with D maybe TRBD1 (5 bases). Germline CDR1 is DFQATT and CDR2 is SNEGSKA (reference sequence). V was cut by 5 bases and J by 5 bases, with 13 bases left in between. CDR3 length equals 13 residues. CDR3 sequence reads: CSAAGGGDQPQHF. The CDR3 DNA reads as TGCAGTGCTGCCGGGGGGGGGGATCAGCCCCAGCATTTT.

There are many counts of this clonotype. V and J are TRBV2 and TRBJ2-5; D remains ambiguous. This CDR3 is built from 12 residues. Trimming stripped 10 bases from V and 4 bases from J, with 13 bases between. CDR1 is SNHLY and CDR2 is FYNNEI in the germline V gene. CDR3 DNA sequence: TGTGCCACCACTCTAGAGCGAGAGACCCAGTACTTC. Translating gives CATTLERETQYF.

This clonotype has ten or more counts. The rearrangement joins TRBV19 to TRBJ1-1; D not certain. V lost 5 bases, J lost 5 bases, and 12 bases lay in between. CDR1 is LNHDA and CDR2 is SQIVND in the germline V gene (reference sequence). This CDR3 is 13 amino acids long. The CDR3 coding sequence is TGTGCCAGTAGTGCCTTCGGAGGGACTGAAGCTTTCTTT. This codes for CASSAFGGTEAFF.

There are many counts of this clonotype. This chain connects TRBV6-2 or TRBV6-3 to TRBJ2-6, with 7 positions matching TRBD2. The CDR3 is 15 amino acids. Germline V gives CDR1 MNHEY, CDR2 SVGEGT. With V trimmed by 6 bases and J by 2 bases, 4 bases remained unmatched. CDR3 in amino acids: CASSWGGAGANVLTF. The CDR3 bases are TGTGCCAGCAGCTGGGGGGGGGCTGGGGCCAACGTCCTGACTTTC.

The J gene is TRBJ2-7, the V gene TRBV2; D is unclear. Germline V gene data show CDR1 as SNHLY and CDR2 as FYNNEI. V dropped 4 bases and J dropped 6 bases, with 13 bases sitting between them. The CDR3 is 13 residues long. The DNA for the CDR3 is TGTGCCAGCAGTGGTCTCCAGTTAGCCGAGCAGTACTTC. Residues: CASSGLQLAEQYF.

The V gene is TRBV19, the J gene TRBJ1-1; D may be TRBD1 (5 bases). This CDR3 is 14 amino acids long. CDR1 and CDR2 (germline): LNHDA, SQIVND (reference sequence). Deletions cut 4 bases from V and 0 bases from J, with 9 bases between. CDR3 bases: TGTGCCAGTAGTAAGGGCAGGGTGAACACTGAAGCTTTCTTT. Its translation: CASSKGRVNTEAFF. Full variable domain (missing parts from reference TRBV19 and TRBJ1-1): DGGITQSPKYLFRKEGQNVTLSCEQNLNHDAMYWYRQDPGQGLRLIYYSQIVNDFQKGDIAEGYSVSREKKESFPLTVTSAQKNPTAFYLCASSKGRVNTEAFFGQGTRLTVV.

This clonotype appeared a few times. A much larger clone sits a single nucleotide away, making a read error possible. The chain links TRBV30 to TRBJ2-5; 8 nucleotides match TRBD2. The junction had 10 bases not matched to a gene; V was cut back by 0 bases and J by 7 bases. The CDR3 runs to 15 residues. Germline-derived CDR1 and CDR2 are GTSNPN and SVGIG (reference sequence). The CDR3 sequence is CAWSVLGTSGGTQYF. The CDR3 DNA follows: TGTGCCTGGAGTGTACTAGGGACTAGTGGGGGGACCCAGTACTTC.

This clonotype was counted ten times or more. The CDR3 DNA follows: TGCAGTGCTCCACCCGCGGGAGAGCACTACGAGCAGTACTTC. Protein sequence: CSAPPAGEHYEQYF. The chain recombines TRBV20-1 with TRBJ2-7, with 7 bases matching TRBD2. J gave up 3 bases and V 5 bases, and 10 bases lay outside the gene matches. The CDR3 spans 14 residues. Germline CDR1 and CDR2: DFQATT and SNEGSKA (reference sequence).

The rearrangement uses TRBV30 and TRBJ1-5; D is uncertain. This CDR3 has 14 amino acids. V shed 6 bases and J shed 5 bases, with 17 bases lying between them. Germline CDR1 and CDR2: GTSNPN and SVGIG (reference sequence). The chain's CDR3 is CACGGRLADQPQHF. In DNA, the CDR3 is TGTGCCTGTGGCGGCCGATTGGCCGATCAGCCCCAGCATTTT.